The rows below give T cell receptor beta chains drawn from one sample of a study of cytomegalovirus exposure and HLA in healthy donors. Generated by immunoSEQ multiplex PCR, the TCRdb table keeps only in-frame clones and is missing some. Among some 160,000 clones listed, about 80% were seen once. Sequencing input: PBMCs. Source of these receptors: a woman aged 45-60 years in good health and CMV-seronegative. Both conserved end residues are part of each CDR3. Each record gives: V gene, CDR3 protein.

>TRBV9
CASSVGRGRDEQYF
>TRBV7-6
CASSYSEGETQYF
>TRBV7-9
CASSLVAAETQYF
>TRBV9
CASSVVPFSGATGDEQFF
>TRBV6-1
CASGRGGIETQYF
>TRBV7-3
CASSSGLAGLQETQYF
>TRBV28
CASTFSRDYNEQFF
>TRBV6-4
CASSAIAGDNEQFF
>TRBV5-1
CASSLVGENTGELFF
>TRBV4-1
CASSQRGTGQFYDEQFF
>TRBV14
CASRLRGGSHNEQFF
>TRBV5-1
CASSLGLAGSVTQYF
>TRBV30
CAWSVRGPDTQYF
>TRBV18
CASSLIGRGDTEAFF
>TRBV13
CASSLGYRTGVPGAFF
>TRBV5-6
CASSLKRETRNTGELFF
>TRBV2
CASSVGQGSYEQYF
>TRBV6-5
CASSDSSFQYF
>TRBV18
CASSETEQRYF
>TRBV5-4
CASSRTSGGGRTDTQYF
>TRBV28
CASSLGASGGGELFF
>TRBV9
CASSVGTSPQETQYF
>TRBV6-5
CASSYSRQAGGNTIYF
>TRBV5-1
CASSLAQGPDTQYF
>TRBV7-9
CASSLGHRGRGYEQYF
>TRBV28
CASSYPLLAGSTDTQYF
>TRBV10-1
CASSPTGGNTIYF
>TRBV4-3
CASSQGRGDDTQYF
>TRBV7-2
CASSHIQGAGTDTQYF
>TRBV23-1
CASSQSPDKAQETQYF
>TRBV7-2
CASSPSEKGGAPGFGTQYF